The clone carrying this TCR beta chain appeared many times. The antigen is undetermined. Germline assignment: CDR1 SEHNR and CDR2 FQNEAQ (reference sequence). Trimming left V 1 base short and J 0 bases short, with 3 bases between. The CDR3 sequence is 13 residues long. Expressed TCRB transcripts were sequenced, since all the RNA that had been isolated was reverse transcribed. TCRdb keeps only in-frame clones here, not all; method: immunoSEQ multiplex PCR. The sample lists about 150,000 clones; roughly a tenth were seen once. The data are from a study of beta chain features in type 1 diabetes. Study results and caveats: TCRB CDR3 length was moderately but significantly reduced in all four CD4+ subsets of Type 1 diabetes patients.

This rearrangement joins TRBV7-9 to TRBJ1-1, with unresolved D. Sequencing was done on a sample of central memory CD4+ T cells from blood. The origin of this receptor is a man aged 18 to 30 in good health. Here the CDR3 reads CASSLVMNTEAFF. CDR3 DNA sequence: TGTGCCAGCAGCTTAGTCATGAACACTGAAGCTTTCTTT.